The next 15 T cell receptor beta chains were all read from a single sample in a study of T cells after yellow fever vaccination (dated by TCRdb to between 2019 and 2020). The library was produced with 5' RACE. TCRdb shows the sequencer as Illumina HiSeq 2500. Starting from the raw public reads, TCRdb applied fastp trimming at Q25, assembled clones with MiXCR and retained in-frame beta chains. For every CDR3 protein sequence, its rows merge into one entry that carries the most common genes and DNA. In this sample the table shows about 69,000 distinct CDR3 sequences, approximately 6.2% of which occur a single time. The ten biggest clones cover around 2.2% of the sample. Reading the label with the study, this specimen's treatment or condition is: live attenuated yellow fever vaccine strain. Sequenced material: CD4+ T cells sorted from PBMCs, taken around 14 days after the first yellow fever vaccination. These receptors came from a man younger than 35 who received the YFV17D yellow fever vaccine.

In this sample, this clonotype turned up many times. V gene TRBV18 combines with J gene TRBJ2-7; no definite D call. This CDR3 region has 14 residues. Trimming removed 4 bases from V and 3 bases from J, with 13 bases in between. CDR1 and CDR2 (germline): KGHSH, LQKENI. The CDR3 DNA reads as TGTGCCAGCTCACTGTCCGGGCCCCGCTACGAGCAGTACGTC. Encoded protein: CASSLSGPRYEQYV.

This clonotype was counted at least ten times. The gene calls are TRBV20-1 and TRBJ2-1, with D hard to call. Germline lookup yields CDR1 DFQATT and CDR2 SNEGSKA (reference sequence). The CDR3 is made up of 14 amino acids. Trimming cost V 3 bases and J 0 bases, with 9 bases left between them. Here the CDR3 reads CSASRRSSYNEQFF. CDR3 DNA: TGCAGTGCTAGCAGGCGCAGCTCCTACAATGAGCAGTTCTTC.

This clonotype appeared many times. The DNA of the CDR3 is TGCGCCAGCAGCTTGGCCGAGCCGGGAGGGACCCAGTACTTC. Its translation is CASSLAEPGGTQYF. The chain recombines TRBV5-1 with TRBJ2-5; 7 positions match TRBD2. The junction had 6 bases not matched to a gene; V was cut back by 0 bases and J by 7 bases. CDR3 length equals 14 residues. CDR1 is SGHRS, CDR2 YFSETQ, per germline. The full variable domain, with the rest looked up from reference TRBV5-1 and TRBJ2-5, is KAGVTQTPRYLIKTRGQQVTLSCSPISGHRSVSWYQQTPGQGLQFLFEYFSETQRNKGNFPGRFSGRQFSNSRSEMNVSTLELGDSALYLCASSLAEPGGTQYFGPGTRLLVL.

This clonotype was counted at least ten times. The chain carries TRBV24-1 and TRBJ2-1, with 11 bases aligning to TRBD2. This CDR3 has 18 amino acids. The V gene end was trimmed by 8 bases and the J gene end by 0 bases; junction bases not matched to a gene: 11. CDR1 is KGHDR and CDR2 is SFDVKD in the germline V gene. In nucleotides, the CDR3 is TGTGCCACCATGGGGGCTAGCGGGGGGCCCAGCTCCTACAATGAGCAGTTCTTC. Translation: CATMGASGGPSSYNEQFF.

This clonotype appeared many times. The chain carries TRBV5-6 and TRBJ1-6; D remains unclear. This CDR3 contains 16 residues. The germline V gene encodes CDR1 SGHDT and CDR2 YYEEEE. The V and J ends lost 0 bases and 7 bases respectively, with 14 bases between them. The CDR3: CASSLVQDLWNSPLHF. As DNA, the CDR3 is TGTGCCAGCAGCTTGGTCCAGGACCTTTGGAATTCACCCCTCCACTTT.

The sample holds many counts of this clonotype. V and J are TRBV6-2 or TRBV6-3 and TRBJ2-3, with D perhaps matching TRBD2 (6 bases). Germline CDR1 reads MNHEY; CDR2 reads SVGEGT. The CDR3 has 14 amino acids. V gave up 7 bases and J gave up 4 bases, with 15 bases separating them. CDR3 sequence (DNA): TGTGCCAGCAACCCTTGGGGAGGCCCAGATACGCAGTATTTT. The encoded protein is CASNPWGGPDTQYF.

This clonotype has a count of ten or more. This chain connects TRBV5-1 to TRBJ2-5, with 7 nucleotides matching TRBD2. Germline CDR1 reads SGHRS; CDR2 reads YFSETQ. J lost 5 bases, V lost 3 bases, and 7 bases had no gene match. The CDR3 is 14 amino acids. The CDR3 region is CASSWAAGEETQYF. CDR3 in DNA: TGCGCCAGCAGCTGGGCTGCGGGGGAGGAGACCCAGTACTTC.

This clonotype has ten or more counts. The rearrangement uses TRBV7-2 and TRBJ1-5; unclear D gene. Trimming stripped 4 bases from V and 7 bases from J, with 8 bases between. Germline V gene lookup returns CDR1 SGHTA and CDR2 FQGNSA. The CDR3 totals 12 residues. The CDR3: CASSYQGQPQHF. CDR3 nucleotides: TGTGCCAGCAGCTATCAAGGGCAGCCCCAGCATTTT. The full variable domain, with the rest looked up from reference TRBV7-2 and TRBJ1-5, is GAGVSQSPSNKVTEKGKDVELRCDPISGHTALYWYRQSLGQGLEFLIYFQGNSAPDKSGLPSDRFSAERTGGSVSTLTIQRTQQEDSAVYLCASSYQGQPQHFGDGTRLSIL.

There are many counts of this clonotype. This chain uses TRBV6-5 with TRBJ2-7, with 10 bases identical to TRBD2. Germline loops: CDR1 MNHEY, CDR2 SVGAGI. CDR3 length: 15 amino acids. Unmatched junction bases numbered 10, after V lost 5 bases and J lost 6 bases. CDR3 DNA: TGTGCCAGCAGTACACAAGCGGGGGGGCCTCCCGAGCAGTACTTC. It is translated as CASSTQAGGPPEQYF.

This clonotype was recorded a few times. V usage is TRBV9 and J usage is TRBJ2-1, with D possibly TRBD1 on 5 matching bases. V gave up 0 bases and J gave up 6 bases, with 7 bases separating them. This CDR3 has 13 residues. Per germline, CDR1 SGDLS and CDR2 YYNGEE. CDR3 in amino acids: CASSVDRSNEQFF. The CDR3 coding sequence is TGTGCCAGCAGCGTAGACAGGAGCAATGAGCAGTTCTTC.

This clonotype was detected ten times or more. The gene calls are TRBV20-1 and TRBJ1-4; 8 nucleotides agree with TRBD1. The CDR3 loop spans 17 amino acids. J gave up 2 bases and V 3 bases, and 11 bases lay outside the gene matches. Germline V gives CDR1 DFQATT, CDR2 SNEGSKA (reference sequence). The CDR3 DNA reads TGCAGTGCTAGGGGTTTAACAGGGGGGATGACTAATGAAAAACTGTTTTTT. This codes for CSARGLTGGMTNEKLFF.

The sample holds many counts of this clonotype. This chain uses TRBV28 with TRBJ2-1; the D is unclear. The CDR3 consists of 17 residues. Trimming removed 4 bases at V and 1 base at J, with 17 bases between. Germline lookup yields CDR1 MDHEN and CDR2 SYDVKM. CDR3: CASSSLWASRSYNEQFF. CDR3 nucleotides: TGTGCCAGCAGTTCCCTCTGGGCCAGTCGATCCTACAATGAGCAGTTCTTC.

Worth noting for this clonotype: This sequence may be a read error, since a much larger clone differs from it by one base. The chain recombines TRBV25-1 with TRBJ1-2; 7 bases fit TRBD1. The trim removed 7 bases at V and 5 bases at J, leaving 10 bases unmatched. This CDR3 is 14 amino acids long. CDR1 MGHDK and CDR2 SYGVNS come from the germline V gene. The CDR3 here is CASKAQGVEYGYTF. The CDR3 bases are TGTGCCAGCAAAGCTCAGGGGGTCGAGTATGGCTACACCTTC.

This clonotype was counted many times. CDR3 DNA: TGCAGTGCTGAGAGGGGCGATGAGCAGTTCTTC. Protein product: CSAERGDEQFF. The rearrangement joins TRBV20-1 to TRBJ2-1, with D tentatively TRBD1 or TRBD2 (5 bases each). The V and J ends lost 5 bases and 8 bases respectively, with 10 bases between them. The CDR3 spans 11 residues. Per germline, CDR1 DFQATT and CDR2 SNEGSKA (reference sequence).

This clonotype was detected only a few times. This chain links TRBV4-3 with TRBJ2-1; D is ambiguous. Germline-derived CDR1 and CDR2 are LGHNA and YSLEER. This CDR3 is 14 amino acids long. V lost 7 bases to trimming and J lost 4 bases, with 14 bases between them. The CDR3 nucleotides are TGCGCCAGCAACAATTATAACGGATACAATGAGCAGTTCTTC. This sequence encodes CASNNYNGYNEQFF.